The source of this TCR beta chain is a study of glioma-infiltrating T cells after dendritic cell vaccination. The overall study: Patients had newly diagnosed or recurrent glioblastoma and received dendritic cell vaccines.

This clone has just one count. V was trimmed by 0 bases and J by 6 bases, leaving 7 bases between them. There are 12 residues in the CDR3. CDR1 and CDR2 from the germline V gene are SGHRS and YFSETQ. Measured with immunoSEQ multiplex PCR; TCRdb has only the in-frame clones, and not every one. This repertoire shows roughly 80,000 clones, 70% to 90% found once; its top ten account for under 4%. The V call is TRBV5-1, the J call TRBJ2-7; D unresolved. This clonotype originated in a human donor with glioblastoma. Source: blood, taken before dendritic cell vaccination. This CDR3 reads CASSLDYSEQYF. The CDR3, as DNA: TGCGCCAGCAGCTTGGATTATTCCGAGCAGTACTTC.